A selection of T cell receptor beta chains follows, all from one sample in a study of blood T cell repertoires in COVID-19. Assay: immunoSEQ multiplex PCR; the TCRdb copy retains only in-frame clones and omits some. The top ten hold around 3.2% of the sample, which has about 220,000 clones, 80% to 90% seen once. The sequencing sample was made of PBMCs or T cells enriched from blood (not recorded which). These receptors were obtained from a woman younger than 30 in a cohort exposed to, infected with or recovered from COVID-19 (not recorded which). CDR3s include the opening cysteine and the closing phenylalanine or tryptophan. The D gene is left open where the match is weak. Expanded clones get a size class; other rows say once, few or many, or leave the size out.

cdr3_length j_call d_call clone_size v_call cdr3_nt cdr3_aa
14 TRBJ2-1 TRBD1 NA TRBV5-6 TGTGCCAGCAGCTTACCGGACAGGCCCAATGAGCAGTTCTTC CASSLPDRPNEQFF
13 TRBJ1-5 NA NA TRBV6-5 TGTGCCAGCAGTTATGGAGAGAATCAGCCCCAGCATTTT CASSYGENQPQHF
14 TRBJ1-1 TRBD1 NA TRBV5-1 TGCGCCAGCAGCTCTGGGACAGGGGGCGCGGATGCTTTCTTT CASSSGTGGADAFF
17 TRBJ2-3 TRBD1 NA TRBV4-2 TGTGCCAGCAGCCTCCAGGGGGACCCCTCGCGCGGAGATACGCAGTATTTT CASSLQGDPSRGDTQYF
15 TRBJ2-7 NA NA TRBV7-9 TGTGCCAGCAGCTTAGGACAGTCCCCAGACTACGAGCAGTACTTC CASSLGQSPDYEQYF
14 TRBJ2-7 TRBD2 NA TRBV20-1 TGCAGTGCTAGTACACTAGCGGGAGCCGTAGAGCAGTACTTC CSASTLAGAVEQYF
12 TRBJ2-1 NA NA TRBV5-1 TGCGCCAGCAACTCCAAAGACAATGAGCAGTTCTTC CASNSKDNEQFF
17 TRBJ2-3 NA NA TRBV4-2 TGTGCCAGCAGCCAAGATTCCCAGGCGGAGGAATCCGATACGCAGTATTTT CASSQDSQAEESDTQYF
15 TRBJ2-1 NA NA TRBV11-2 TGTGCCAGCAGATCTACCCTAGTCCATATGGGTGAGCAGTTCTTC CASRSTLVHMGEQFF
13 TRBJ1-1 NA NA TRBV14 TGTGCCAGCAGCCAGACAATGGACACTGAAGCTTTCTTT CASSQTMDTEAFF
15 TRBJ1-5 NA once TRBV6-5 TGTGCCAGCAGGAATAGACTTAGCCTCGATCAGCCCCAGCATTTT CASRNRLSLDQPQHF
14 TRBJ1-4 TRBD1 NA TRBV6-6 TGTGCCACCCTTCCGGGACAGGGCAATGAAAAACTGTTTTTT CATLPGQGNEKLFF
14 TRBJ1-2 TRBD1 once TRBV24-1 TGTGCCACCAGTGATGGGACAGGGGGCTATGGCTACACCTTC CATSDGTGGYGYTF
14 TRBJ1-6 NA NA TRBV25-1 TGTGCCAGCACCGAGCACTCCTATAATTCACCCCTCCACTTT CASTEHSYNSPLHF
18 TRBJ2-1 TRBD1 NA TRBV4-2 TGTGCCAGCAGCCAACAACCACCAGGGACAGGGTCCGGCAATGAGCAGTTCTTC CASSQQPPGTGSGNEQFF
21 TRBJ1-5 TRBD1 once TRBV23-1 TGCGCCAGCAGTCAATCCCCGGATAGGGACAGGGGGCTCATTATCCATCAGCCCCAGCATTTT CASSQSPDRDRGLIIHQPQHF
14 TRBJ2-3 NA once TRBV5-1 TGCGCCAGCAGCTTAGGGGGGAGGGCAGATACGCAGTATTTT CASSLGGRADTQYF
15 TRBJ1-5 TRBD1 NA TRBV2 TGTGCCAGCAGTGAGGCAGGGGGATACACTCAGCCCCAGCATTTT CASSEAGGYTQPQHF
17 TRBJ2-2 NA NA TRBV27 TGTGCCAGCAGTTTGTCCAGGGTTACTTCGAACACCGGGGAGCTGTTTTTT CASSLSRVTSNTGELFF
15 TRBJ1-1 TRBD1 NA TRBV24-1 TGTGCCACCAGTGATTCCCGACAGGGTGGCACTGAAGCTTTCTTT CATSDSRQGGTEAFF
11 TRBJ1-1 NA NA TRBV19 TGTGCCAGTACAAACGGGGTCGGAGCTTTCTTT CASTNGVGAFF
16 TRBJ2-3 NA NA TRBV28 TGTGCCAGCAGTTTGGGGTGGAACTACCGGGAAAATACGCAGTATTTT CASSLGWNYRENTQYF
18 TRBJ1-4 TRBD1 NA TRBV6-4 TGTGCCAGCAGCCCGGAGGGGACAGGGACAGACCTGAATGAAAAACTGTTTTTT CASSPEGTGTDLNEKLFF
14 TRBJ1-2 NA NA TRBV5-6 TGTGCCAGCAGCTTTTATCCGGGAACCTATGGCTACACCTTC CASSFYPGTYGYTF
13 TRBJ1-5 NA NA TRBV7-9 TGTGCCAGCACGCGCGGGTTAGGACAGCCCCAGCATTTT CASTRGLGQPQHF
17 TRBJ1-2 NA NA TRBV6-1 TGTGCCAGCAGTGTCTATCATACCGGGACACAGAACTATGGCTACACCTTC CASSVYHTGTQNYGYTF
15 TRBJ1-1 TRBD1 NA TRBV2 TGTGCCAGCAATTCAAAGGACAGGAGAAACACTGAAGCTTTCTTT CASNSKDRRNTEAFF
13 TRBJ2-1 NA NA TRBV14 TGTGCCAGCAGCCACAGGACCTACAATGAGCAGTTCTTC CASSHRTYNEQFF
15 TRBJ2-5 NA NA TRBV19 TGTGCCAGTAGTGACTTGGACAGCCTGGGGGAGACCCAGTACTTC CASSDLDSLGETQYF
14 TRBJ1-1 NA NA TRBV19 TGTGCCAGTAAGCAGGGGCCAGCGAACACTGAAGCTTTCTTT CASKQGPANTEAFF
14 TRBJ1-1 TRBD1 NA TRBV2 TGTGCCAGCAGTGGCCCGGGGACAGTAAATGAAGCTTTCTTT CASSGPGTVNEAFF
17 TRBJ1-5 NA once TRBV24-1 TGTGCCATCGGGTCGTCAGCAGCAGGGGTTGGCAATCAGCCCCAGCATTTT CAIGSSAAGVGNQPQHF
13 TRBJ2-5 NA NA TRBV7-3 TGTGCCAGCAGTTTCAGGGACTGGGAGACCCAGTACTTC CASSFRDWETQYF
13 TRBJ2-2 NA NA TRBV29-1 TGCAGCGGCCTGGCCGCGAACACCGGGGAGCTGTTTTTT CSGLAANTGELFF
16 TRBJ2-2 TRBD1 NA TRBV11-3 TGTGCCAGCAGCCCAGATGGGACAGGGGGCACCGGGGAGCTGTTTTTT CASSPDGTGGTGELFF
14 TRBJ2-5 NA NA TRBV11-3 TGTGCCAGCAGCCCGGGGACAAACCAAGAGACCCAGTACTTC CASSPGTNQETQYF
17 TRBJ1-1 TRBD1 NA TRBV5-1 TGCGCCAGCAGCTTGAGGACAGGGGGACCCATGAACACTGAAGCTTTCTTT CASSLRTGGPMNTEAFF
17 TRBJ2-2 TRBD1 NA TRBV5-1 TGCGCCAGCAGTTCCTCCTCCGGGACAGGGAACACCGGGGAGCTGTTTTTT CASSSSSGTGNTGELFF
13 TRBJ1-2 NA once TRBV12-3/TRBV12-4 TGTGCCAGCAGTTACGTGACAGACGGGGGCTACACCTTC CASSYVTDGGYTF
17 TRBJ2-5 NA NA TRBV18 TGTGCCAGCTCACCCCAGCGGCTCCAGGGGGGCCAAGAGACCCAGTACTTC CASSPQRLQGGQETQYF
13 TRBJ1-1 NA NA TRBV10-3 TGTGCCATCAGTCGGGAGTCGAACACTGAAGCTTTCTTT CAISRESNTEAFF
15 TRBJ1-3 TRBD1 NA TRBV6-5 TGTGCCAGCAGGACAGGGGACTTCTCTGGAAACACCATATATTTT CASRTGDFSGNTIYF
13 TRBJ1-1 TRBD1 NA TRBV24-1 TGTGCCACCAGTAACAGGGGGGGGACTGAAGCTTTCTTT CATSNRGGTEAFF
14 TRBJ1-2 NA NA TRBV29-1 TGCAGCGTTGAAGAGGGGGCAGGGTACCGAGGCTACACCTTC CSVEEGAGYRGYTF
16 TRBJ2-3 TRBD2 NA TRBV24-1 TGTGCCACCAGTGATTTGGGCGGGGGGATCACAGATACGCAGTATTTT CATSDLGGGITDTQYF
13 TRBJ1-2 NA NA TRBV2 TGTGCCAGCACCCTCGGTCCAGAGGTTGGCTACACCTTC CASTLGPEVGYTF
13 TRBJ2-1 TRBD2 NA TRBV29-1 TGCAGCGTTGAACTAGCGGAGAACAATGAGCAGTTCTTC CSVELAENNEQFF
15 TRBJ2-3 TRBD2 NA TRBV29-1 TGCAGCGTGGGACTAGCGGGAGAACTCCCAGATACGCAGTATTTT CSVGLAGELPDTQYF
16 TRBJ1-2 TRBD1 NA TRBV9 TGTGCCAGCAGCGTAGAGGTGACAACAGGGGAAGATGGCTACACCTTC CASSVEVTTGEDGYTF
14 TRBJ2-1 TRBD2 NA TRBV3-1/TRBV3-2 TGTGCCAGCCGAACTAGCGGGGGGTACAATGAGCAGTTCTTC CASRTSGGYNEQFF
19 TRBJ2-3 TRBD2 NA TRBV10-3 TGTGCCATCAGTGAGTTGACCTTTCCTACTAGCGGGGGCACAGATACGCAGTATTTT CAISELTFPTSGGTDTQYF
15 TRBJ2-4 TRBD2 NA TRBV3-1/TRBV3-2 TGTGCCAGCAGCGTCGGGGAGGGAGCCAAAAACATTCAGTACTTC CASSVGEGAKNIQYF
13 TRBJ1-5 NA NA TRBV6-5 TGTGCCAGCAGGATGGACACCTATCAGCCCCAGCATTTT CASRMDTYQPQHF
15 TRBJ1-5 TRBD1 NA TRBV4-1 TGCGCCAGCAGCCATCTTGGACAGGGGCATCAGCCCCAGCATTTT CASSHLGQGHQPQHF
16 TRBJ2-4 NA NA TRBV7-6 TGTGCCAGCAGCTTAGAAAGTTGGACAGAGAAAAACATTCAGTACTTC CASSLESWTEKNIQYF